What follows describes a single T cell receptor beta chain. Using immunoSEQ multiplex PCR, the repertoire was profiled, and TCRdb retains in-frame clones only, with some absent. The sample holds 98,000 or so clones, 91% seen once. The data are from a study of blood T cell repertoires in COVID-19. The sequence came from a human donor in a cohort sampled during active COVID-19. Material for sequencing was peripheral blood.

CDR3 region: CASSLMNYGYTF. The DNA for the CDR3 is TGTGCCAGCAGTCTAATGAACTATGGCTACACCTTC. The genes are TRBV7-9 and TRBJ1-2; D not resolved. The germline V gene has CDR1 SEHNR and CDR2 FQNEAQ (reference sequence). V was clipped by 6 bases and J by 2 bases, with 7 bases between them. The CDR3 runs to 12 residues.